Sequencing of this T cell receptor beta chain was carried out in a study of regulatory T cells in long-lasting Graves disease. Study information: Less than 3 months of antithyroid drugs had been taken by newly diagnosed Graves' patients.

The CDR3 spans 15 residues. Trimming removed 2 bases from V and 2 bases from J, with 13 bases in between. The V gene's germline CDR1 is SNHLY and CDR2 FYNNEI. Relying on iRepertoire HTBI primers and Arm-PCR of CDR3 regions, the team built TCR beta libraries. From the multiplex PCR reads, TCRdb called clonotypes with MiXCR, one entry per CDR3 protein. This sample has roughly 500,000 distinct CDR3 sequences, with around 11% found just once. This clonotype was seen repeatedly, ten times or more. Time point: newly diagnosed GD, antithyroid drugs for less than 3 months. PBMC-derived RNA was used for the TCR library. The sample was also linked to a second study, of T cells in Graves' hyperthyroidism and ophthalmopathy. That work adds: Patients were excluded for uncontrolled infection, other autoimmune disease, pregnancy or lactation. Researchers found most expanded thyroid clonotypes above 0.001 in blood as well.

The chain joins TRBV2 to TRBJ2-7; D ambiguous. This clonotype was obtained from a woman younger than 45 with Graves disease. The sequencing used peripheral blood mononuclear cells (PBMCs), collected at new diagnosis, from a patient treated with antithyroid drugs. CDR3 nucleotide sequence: TGTGCCAGCAGTGAAAGGACGGCGTTAACCTACGAGCAGTACTTC. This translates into CASSERTALTYEQYF. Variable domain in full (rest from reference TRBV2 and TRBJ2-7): EPEVTQTPSHQVTQMGQEVILRCVPISNHLYFYWYRQILGQKVEFLVSFYNNEISEKSEIFDDQFSVERPDGSNFTLKIRSTKLEDSAMYFCASSERTALTYEQYFGPGTRLTVT.